This T cell receptor (beta chain) was sequenced during a study of T cell changes during pregnancy in multiple sclerosis. V lost 1 base, J lost 5 bases, and 12 bases lay in between. CDR1 is LGHNA and CDR2 is YSLEER in the germline V gene. CDR3 length equals 15 residues. TCRdb keeps only in-frame clones here, not all; method: immunoSEQ multiplex PCR. This table holds about 35,000 clones, 90% to 95% found once. The input for sequencing was CD4+ T cells from peripheral blood mononuclear cells, taken in the second trimester of pregnancy. The chain recombines TRBV4-3 with TRBJ1-5; D remains unclear. The origin of this receptor is a female donor with multiple sclerosis, enrolled in a pregnancy study. This CDR3 is CASSQAFEGYQPQHF. CDR3 nucleotide sequence: TGCGCCAGCAGCCAAGCCTTTGAGGGCTATCAGCCCCAGCATTTT.